The 12 T cell receptor beta chains below all came from one sample that was sequenced in a study of T-cell reconstitution after alpha-beta-depleted transplantation in children. Unique molecular identifiers were incorporated during preparation of the TCRbeta library. Each CDR3 protein is one row after TCRdb ran MiXCR on the PCR reads. The sample records 200,000 to 300,000 distinct CDR3 sequences, under 9.5% being singletons. Sequencing used PBMCs, mostly from graft donor cells, obtained 180 days after TCRalphabeta/CD19-depleted stem cell transplant. The receptors were sampled from a male patient younger than 18 who had a stem cell transplant for acute lymphoblastic leukemia, so the T cells may come from the graft donor.

The rearrangement uses TRBV6-2 or TRBV6-3 and TRBJ2-3; 7 bases are a match to TRBD2. CDR1 is MNHEY and CDR2 is SVGEGT in the germline V gene. The CDR3 runs to 15 residues. Germline trimming cut 2 bases from V and 2 bases from J; bases unmatched to any gene: 4. The CDR3 region is CASSYPGLNTDTQYF. CDR3 DNA sequence: TGTGCCAGCAGTTACCCGGGACTAAACACAGATACGCAGTATTTT.

This clonotype has a count of ten or more. CDR3 region: CASSPLPGQGATAYEQYF. CDR3 nucleotides: TGTGCCAGCTCACCCCTCCCGGGACAGGGGGCAACGGCCTACGAGCAGTACTTC. The rearrangement links TRBV18 to TRBJ2-7, with TRBD1 matching 12 bases. J lost 2 bases, V lost 3 bases, and 11 bases had no gene match. Germline CDR1 reads KGHSH; CDR2 reads LQKENI. The CDR3 spans 18 residues.

This clonotype was recorded at least ten times. This sequence joins TRBV4-1 and TRBJ2-2, with 7 nucleotides matching TRBD2. The CDR3 is made up of 15 amino acids. Germline loops: CDR1 MGHRA, CDR2 YSYEKL. V dropped 5 bases and J dropped 1; count of bases not matched to a gene: 4. CDR3 loop: CASSKAGMNTGELFF. The CDR3 DNA reads as TGCGCCAGCAGCAAAGCGGGGATGAACACCGGGGAGCTGTTTTTT.

For this clonotype: Relative to the germline gene, one junction end is altered; a read error may explain this. The V gene is TRBV5-1, the J gene TRBJ2-3; D possibly uses TRBD1 or TRBD2 (5 bases each). This CDR3 has 14 amino acids. In germline, CDR1 is SGHRS, CDR2 YFSETQ. The CDR3 loop is CASGSQLGADTQYF. The CDR3 region has the DNA TGTGCCAGCGGCTCCCAGCTAGGGGCAGATACGCAGTATTTT. Using reference TRBV5-1 and TRBJ2-3 for the parts outside the CDR3, the full variable domain is KAGVTQTPRYLIKTRGQQVTLSCSPISGHRSVSWYQQTPGQGLQFLFEYFSETQRNKGNFPGRFSGRQFSNSRSEMNVSTLELGDSALYLCASGSQLGADTQYFGPGTRLTVL.

This clonotype has a count of ten or more. This rearrangement joins TRBV21-1 to TRBJ1-2; the tabulated D call, TRBD1, remains unverified against the DNA. TRBV21-1 is tagged as a pseudogene. CDR3 length: 16 residues. The CDR3 DNA reads as TGTGCCAGCAGCAATAAGCAGGGACAGGGCTACTATGGCTACACCTTC. Its translation is CASSNKQGQGYYGYTF.

The sample holds many counts of this clonotype. The chain recombines TRBV9 with TRBJ2-5; D is unclear. The CDR3 is 14 amino acids. V shed 3 bases and J shed 0 bases, with 9 bases lying between them. The germline V gene has CDR1 SGDLS and CDR2 YYNGEE. CDR3 DNA: TGTGCCAGCAGCGCCGGAACTTACCAAGAGACCCAGTACTTC. This translates into CASSAGTYQETQYF.

This clonotype was seen ten or more times. The V and J genes are TRBV12-3 or TRBV12-4 and TRBJ2-5; 9 nucleotides match TRBD2. J was trimmed by 4 bases and V by 3 bases; bases with no gene match: 12. This CDR3 spans 17 amino acids. CDR3 in DNA: TGTGCCAGCAGTTTTAGGGCGGGAGGGCCACGGGGAGAGACCCAGTACTTC. Translating it yields CASSFRAGGPRGETQYF.

The chain joins TRBV6-5 to TRBJ2-3; possibly TRBD1 for D (6 bases). V gave up 2 bases and J gave up 1 base, with 22 bases separating them. CDR3 size: 19 residues. CDR1 MNHEY and CDR2 SVGAGI come from the germline V gene. CDR3 nucleotides: TGTGCCAGCAGTTACCGGCCTGATCCGGGACATAGTGGCACAGATACGCAGTATTTT. This codes for CASSYRPDPGHSGTDTQYF.

The chain employs TRBV18 and TRBJ2-1; 8 bases are shared with TRBD1. CDR3 length: 15 residues. The junction had 8 bases not matched to a gene; V was cut back by 2 bases and J by 8 bases. Germline CDR1 KGHSH, CDR2 LQKENI. The CDR3 DNA sequence: TGTGCCAGCTCACCAGGGCAGGGGGCGCGATATGAGCAGTTCTTC. This translates into CASSPGQGARYEQFF. Based on the CDR3 plus reference TRBV18 and TRBJ2-1, the full variable domain is NAGVMQNPRHLVRRRGQEARLRCSPMKGHSHVYWYRQLPEEGLKFMVYLQKENIIDESGMPKERFSAEFPKEGPSILRIQQVVRGDSAAYFCASSPGQGARYEQFFGPGTRLTVL.

This clonotype has ten or more counts. DNA of the CDR3: TGTGCCAGCAGCTTAGAGGGCGGTTTGGCTGGAAACACCATATATTTT. Amino acids: CASSLEGGLAGNTIYF. This chain uses TRBV7-6 with TRBJ1-3; D remains ambiguous. V lost 1 base, J lost 2 bases, and 12 bases lay in between. The CDR3 consists of 16 residues. CDR1 is SGHVS and CDR2 is FNYEAQ in the germline V gene.

This clonotype was detected a few times. This could be a read error, since a much larger clone is one nucleotide away. The rearrangement uses TRBV2 and TRBJ2-7; no clear D. The CDR3 extends over 11 amino acids. Germline V lookup: CDR1 SNHLY, CDR2 FYNNEI. V was cut by 5 bases and J by 2 bases, with 4 bases left in between. This CDR3 reads CASSPTYEQYF. The DNA for the CDR3 is TGTGCCAGCAGTCCGACCTACGAGCAGTACTTC.

This clonotype was seen ten or more times. The rearrangement joins TRBV4-2 to TRBJ1-6; 9 bases match TRBD1. The ends lost 0 bases at V and 9 bases at J; junction bases unmatched: 6. This CDR3 comprises 16 residues. Per germline, CDR1 LGHNA and CDR2 YNFKEQ. The DNA of the CDR3 is TGTGCCAGCAGCCAAGAGAAGACAGGGGGTTTTTCACCCCTCCACTTT. Its translation is CASSQEKTGGFSPLHF.